The source of this T cell receptor beta chain is a study of response to subunit inactivated influenza vaccine. The germline gives CDR1 DFQATT, CDR2 SNEGSKA (reference sequence). V shed 0 bases, J shed 3 bases, and the junction held 10 bases outside the gene matches. The CDR3 is made up of 16 amino acids. Study observations and caveats: That few new T cells are recruited by each seasonal influenza vaccination was the authors' suggestion.

In its sample, this clonotype was seen many times. Its antigen is undetermined. TCRdb independently ran MiXCR on the RT-PCR reads; one entry per CDR3 protein. The sample comprises hundreds of thousands of distinct CDR3 sequences, 9.5% to 13% of which are singletons, and less than 15% rests with the top ten. The origin of this receptor is a man aged 50 to 60 who received an inactivated influenza vaccine. Specimen: PBMCs from blood, collected more than 35 days after vaccination. The genes are TRBV20-1 and TRBJ2-7, with 8 bases fitting TRBD2. The DNA of the CDR3 is TGCAGTGCTAGAGATTCCTATTCGGGAGGGCTCTACGAGCAGTACTTC. It yields the protein CSARDSYSGGLYEQYF.